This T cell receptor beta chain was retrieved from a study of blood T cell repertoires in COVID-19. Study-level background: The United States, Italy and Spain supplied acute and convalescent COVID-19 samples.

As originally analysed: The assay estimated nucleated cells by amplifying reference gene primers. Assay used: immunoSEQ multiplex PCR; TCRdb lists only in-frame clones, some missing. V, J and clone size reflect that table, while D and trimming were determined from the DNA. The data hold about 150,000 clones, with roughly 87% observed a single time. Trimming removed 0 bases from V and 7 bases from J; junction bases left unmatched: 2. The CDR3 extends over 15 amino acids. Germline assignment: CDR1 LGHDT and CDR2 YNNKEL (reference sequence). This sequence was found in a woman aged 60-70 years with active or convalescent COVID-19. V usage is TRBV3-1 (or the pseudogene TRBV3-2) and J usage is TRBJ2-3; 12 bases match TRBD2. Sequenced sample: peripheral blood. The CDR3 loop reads CASSQDTSGGHTQYF. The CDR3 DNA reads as TGTGCCAGCAGCCAAGATACTAGCGGGGGGCATACGCAGTATTTT.